These T cell receptor beta chains were read from a single sample in a study of regulatory T cells in long-lasting Graves disease. TCRdb re-analysed the multiplex PCR reads in MiXCR, keeping a single row per CDR3 protein. The table includes hundreds of thousands of distinct CDR3 sequences, 16% detected once. These same records also appear under a second study, on T cells in Graves' hyperthyroidism and ophthalmopathy.

The starting material was peripheral blood mononuclear cells (PBMCs), obtained at new diagnosis, from a patient treated with antithyroid drugs. These receptors all stem from a woman under 40 with Graves disease. Each CDR3 is given with its conserved first and last residue. D genes are given only for firm matches. Where a row states a size, it is once, few, many or the class of an expanded clone; other rows omit it.

V gene	clone size	D gene	J gene	CDR3 DNA	CDR3 protein
TRBV9	.	.	TRBJ2-2	TGTGCCAGCGAGGACCCGAACACCGGGGAGCTGTTTTTT	CASEDPNTGELFF
TRBV7-9	few	.	TRBJ1-3	TGTGCCAGCAGCTTAGATTCCTACCTTCGAAACACCATATATTTT	CASSLDSYLRNTIYF
TRBV19	.	TRBD2	TRBJ2-3	TGTGCCAGTAATAAGCGGGAGGGAAGAGATACGCAGTATTTT	CASNKREGRDTQYF
TRBV3-1	many	.	TRBJ1-1	TGTGCCAGCAGCCAAGATGGCGGGGGCGGTGAAGCTTTCTTT	CASSQDGGGGEAFF
TRBV27	many	.	TRBJ1-2	TGTGCCAGCAGTCCAGGGGATGGCTACACCTTC	CASSPGDGYTF
TRBV11-2	many	.	TRBJ2-5	TGTGCCAGCAGCTTAGTGGCAGAGACCCAGTACTTC	CASSLVAETQYF
TRBV4-2	.	.	TRBJ2-7	TGTGCCAGCAGCCAAGTGCACAGGCGAGCCCACGAGCAGTACTTC	CASSQVHRRAHEQYF
TRBV20-1	few	.	TRBJ2-1	TGCAGTGCTAGGGAGGGACTTCGAGATCTTAATGAGCAGTTCTTC	CSAREGLRDLNEQFF
TRBV10-2	.	TRBD2	TRBJ2-4	TGCGCCAGCAGTGAACTAGCGGGAGTATATACGGCCAAAAACATTCAGTACTTC	CASSELAGVYTAKNIQYF
TRBV6-1	many	.	TRBJ2-7	TGTGCCAGCAGGGCAGACTCCTACGAGCAGTACTTC	CASRADSYEQYF
TRBV12-5	many	.	TRBJ2-5	TGTGCTAGTGCACGGACAGAGCAAGAGACCCAGTACTTC	CASARTEQETQYF
TRBV11-2	many	.	TRBJ1-1	TGTGCCAGCAGCTTTGACGAGAACACTGAAGCTTTCTTT	CASSFDENTEAFF
TRBV19	.	TRBD1	TRBJ1-2	TGTGCCAGTAGCGTCGGGACAGGTTATGGCTACACCTTC	CASSVGTGYGYTF
TRBV27	.	TRBD1	TRBJ1-2	TGTGCCAGCAGTGGGAGCCACAGGGGGGATTATGGCTACACCTTC	CASSGSHRGDYGYTF
TRBV6-1	many	.	TRBJ1-2	TGTGCCAGCAGTGAAAGTCAGGTTGGTGGCTACACCTTC	CASSESQVGGYTF
TRBV2	few	TRBD1	TRBJ1-2	TGTGCCAGCCCCCCGGGACAGGGGGACGGCTACACCTTC	CASPPGQGDGYTF
TRBV4-3	few	.	TRBJ2-5	TGCGCCAGCAGCCAAGAGCCGGGATTAGAGACCCAGTACTTC	CASSQEPGLETQYF
TRBV27	many	TRBD2	TRBJ2-1	TGTGCCAGCAGTTCCCTGACTAGCGGGGGGCCCAATGAGCAGTTCTTC	CASSSLTSGGPNEQFF
TRBV9	.	TRBD1	TRBJ1-4	TGTGCCAGCAGCGTAGCGGGACAGGGTAATGAAAAACTGTTTTTT	CASSVAGQGNEKLFF
TRBV11-2	many	.	TRBJ2-7	TGTGCCAGCAGCTTAAATCCAGCGGCTAGAGGCTACGAGCAGTACTTC	CASSLNPAARGYEQYF
TRBV28	many	.	TRBJ1-2	TGTGCCAGCAGTTTAAATAGTGGCTACACCTTC	CASSLNSGYTF
TRBV7-9	many	TRBD1	TRBJ1-2	TGTGCCAGCAGCTTAGCGCGGGGACAGGGAAACTATGGCTACACCTTC	CASSLARGQGNYGYTF
TRBV9	.	.	TRBJ1-5	TGTGCCAGCAGCGTAGGGGGTAACAGCAATCAGCCCCAGCATTTT	CASSVGGNSNQPQHF
TRBV4-2	few	.	TRBJ2-7	TGTGCCAGCAGCCAAGATAGTCCCCTCTCCTACGAGCAGTACTTC	CASSQDSPLSYEQYF
TRBV7-3	.	TRBD2	TRBJ2-7	TGTGCCAGCAGCTTAGGACTAGCGGGAGGATTTCAGAGCCAGGAGCAGTACTTC	CASSLGLAGGFQSQEQYF
TRBV20-1	.	.	TRBJ2-7	TGCAGTGCTCAGAGGGAAGGCTTGGCTTTTTACGAGCAGTACTTC	CSAQREGLAFYEQYF
TRBV3-1	many	TRBD2	TRBJ2-2	TGTGCCAGCAGCCAAGATACAGGTCTGGGGGGGAAGTTTTTT	CASSQDTGLGGKFF
TRBV20-1	many	.	TRBJ2-1	TGCAGTGCTAGAGATGGTACTACCTCAGGGAATGAGCAGTTCTTC	CSARDGTTSGNEQFF
TRBV19	few	.	TRBJ2-7	TGTGCCAGTAGGCGGGATCTCTCCTACGAGCAGTACTTC	CASRRDLSYEQYF
TRBV12-3/TRBV12-4	many	TRBD1	TRBJ2-1	TGTGCCACCCTGCCAGGGGGCAATGAGCAGTTCTTC	CATLPGGNEQFF
TRBV27	many	TRBD2	TRBJ2-1	TGTGCCAGCAGTTCTCGACTAGCGGGAGGGCCTAATGAGCAGTTCTTC	CASSSRLAGGPNEQFF
TRBV7-6	.	TRBD1	TRBJ1-1	TGTGCCAGCAGCGCCCGACAGGGAAACACTGAAGCTTTCTTT	CASSARQGNTEAFF
TRBV14	.	.	TRBJ2-3	TGTGCCAGCAGCCCACTGGGGGACGGCACCATTACAGATACGCAGTATTTT	CASSPLGDGTITDTQYF
TRBV7-6	many	TRBD2	TRBJ2-5	TGTGCCAGCAGCTTAGCGTACCAGCGGGAAAAGACCCAGTACTTC	CASSLAYQREKTQYF
TRBV2	.	TRBD1	TRBJ1-2	TGTGCCAGCAGAAACAGGGGGCGAGGTGGCTACACCTTC	CASRNRGRGGYTF
TRBV2	many	TRBD2	TRBJ2-3	TGTGCCAGCAGTGAGTCTAGCGGAAACACAGATACGCAGTATTTT	CASSESSGNTDTQYF
TRBV7-9	.	.	TRBJ2-1	TGTGCCAGCAGCTCCCGACGGGCCGAGACCGAGTTCTTC	CASSSRRAETEFF
TRBV20-1	few	TRBD2	TRBJ2-7	TGCAGTGCTAGAGCCCTCTTGACTGGCGGGAGGTTTGAGCAGTACTTC	CSARALLTGGRFEQYF
TRBV7-9	many	TRBD2	TRBJ2-7	TGTGCCAGCAGCCCAAGCGGGGGGCAGGGCAACTCCTACGAGCAGTACTTC	CASSPSGGQGNSYEQYF
TRBV28	many	TRBD2	TRBJ2-3	TGTGCCAGCAGTTTAGTTGGCGGGAGGGGCACAGATACGCAGTATTTT	CASSLVGGRGTDTQYF
TRBV10-3	few	.	TRBJ1-3	TGTGCCATCGGGGCGTCGGGGGGCCTTAACTCTGGAAACACCATATATTTT	CAIGASGGLNSGNTIYF
TRBV12-3/TRBV12-4	many	.	TRBJ2-1	TGTGCCAGCAGCCTACTTCCGAGCTCCTACAATGAGCAGTTCTTC	CASSLLPSSYNEQFF
TRBV9	.	TRBD1	TRBJ2-7	TGTACCAGCAGCCCGTACCTCCCAGGGGGTGGCTCCTACGAGCAGTACTTC	CTSSPYLPGGGSYEQYF
TRBV27	many	TRBD1	TRBJ1-6	TGTGCCAGCAGTCTCACCGGGACAGAGAATTCACCCCTCCACTTT	CASSLTGTENSPLHF
TRBV7-9	many	TRBD1	TRBJ1-1	TGTGCCAGCACCAAACCTACAGGGGCGGGGAACACTGAAGCTTTCTTT	CASTKPTGAGNTEAFF
TRBV6-5	many	.	TRBJ1-3	TGTGCCAGCAGTTACTCGATCAGGGCACAGGGAAACACCATATATTTT	CASSYSIRAQGNTIYF
TRBV7-3	few	.	TRBJ2-1	TGTGCCAGCAGCTTAACTATGGGGGAGCGGAGCAATGAGCAGTTCTTC	CASSLTMGERSNEQFF
TRBV5-8	.	TRBD1	TRBJ1-1	TGTGCCAGCAGCTTGGGTCGGACAGGAACCCGTTTGGACACTGAAGCTTTCTTT	CASSLGRTGTRLDTEAFF
TRBV30	many	.	TRBJ2-1	TGTGCCTGGGCGACTAGTCTCGATGAGCAGTTCTTC	CAWATSLDEQFF
TRBV28	many	.	TRBJ1-1	TGTGCCAGCAGTTTATGGGTGAACACTGAAGCTTTCTTT	CASSLWVNTEAFF